Sequencing of this T cell receptor beta chain was carried out in a study of T cell responses to AZD1222 COVID-19 vaccine. The method was immunoSEQ multiplex PCR; TCRdb's version includes in-frame clones alone and lacks a portion of them. The profile covers under 150,000 clones, with roughly 90% appearing a single time and 1.5% to 2% taken by the ten largest. The CDR3 has 14 amino acids. In germline, CDR1 is LGHDT, CDR2 YNNKEL (reference sequence). V was clipped by 4 bases and J by 5 bases; unmatched bases: 3. The input for sequencing was peripheral blood, taken on day 0 of AZD1222 vaccination. The chain links TRBV3-1 (or the pseudogene TRBV3-2) to TRBJ2-7, with 12 positions matching TRBD2. This TCR was sampled from an adult in good health. CDR3 amino acids: CASSRTSGNHEQYF. The CDR3 nucleotides read TGTGCCAGCAGCCGGACTAGCGGGAATCACGAGCAGTACTTC.